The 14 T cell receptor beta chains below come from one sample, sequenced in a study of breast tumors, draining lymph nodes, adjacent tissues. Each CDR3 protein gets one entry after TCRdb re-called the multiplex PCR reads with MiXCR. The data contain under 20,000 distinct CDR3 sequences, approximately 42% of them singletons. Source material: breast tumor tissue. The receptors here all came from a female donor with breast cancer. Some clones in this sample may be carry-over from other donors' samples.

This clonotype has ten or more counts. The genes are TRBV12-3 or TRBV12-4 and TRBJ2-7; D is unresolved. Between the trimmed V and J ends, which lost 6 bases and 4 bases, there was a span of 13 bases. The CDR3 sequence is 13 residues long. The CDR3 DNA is TGTGCCAGCAGCCTCCTGACGGATTACGAGCAGTACTTC. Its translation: CASSLLTDYEQYF.

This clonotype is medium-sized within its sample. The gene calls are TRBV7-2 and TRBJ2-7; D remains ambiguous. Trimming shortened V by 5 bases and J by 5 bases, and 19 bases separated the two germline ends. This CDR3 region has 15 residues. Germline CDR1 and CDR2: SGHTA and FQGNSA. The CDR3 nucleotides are TGTGCCAGCAGCCGTTCCATCGGCGGACCCAACGAGCAGTACTTC. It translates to CASSRSIGGPNEQYF.

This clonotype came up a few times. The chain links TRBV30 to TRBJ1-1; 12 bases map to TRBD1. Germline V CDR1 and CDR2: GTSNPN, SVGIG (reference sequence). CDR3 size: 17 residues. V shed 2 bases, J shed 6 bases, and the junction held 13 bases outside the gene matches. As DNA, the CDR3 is TGTGCCTGGAGTACCCACCCGGGACAGGGGGCACGGGCTGAAGCTTTCTTT. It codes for CAWSTHPGQGARAEAFF.

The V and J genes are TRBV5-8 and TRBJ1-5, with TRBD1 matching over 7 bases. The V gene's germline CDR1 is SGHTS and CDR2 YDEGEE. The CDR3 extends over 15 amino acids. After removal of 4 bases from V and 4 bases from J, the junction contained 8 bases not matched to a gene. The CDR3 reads CASSETGTVNQPQHF. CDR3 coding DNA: TGTGCCAGCAGCGAAACCGGGACAGTTAATCAGCCCCAGCATTTT.

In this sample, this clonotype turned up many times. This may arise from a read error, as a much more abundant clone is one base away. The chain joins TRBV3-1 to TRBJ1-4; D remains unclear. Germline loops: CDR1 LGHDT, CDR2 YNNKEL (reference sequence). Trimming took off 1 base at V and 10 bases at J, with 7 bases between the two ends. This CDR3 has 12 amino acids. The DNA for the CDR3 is TGTGCCAGCAGCCAAGGTCCTGGAAAACTGTTTTTT. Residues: CASSQGPGKLFF.

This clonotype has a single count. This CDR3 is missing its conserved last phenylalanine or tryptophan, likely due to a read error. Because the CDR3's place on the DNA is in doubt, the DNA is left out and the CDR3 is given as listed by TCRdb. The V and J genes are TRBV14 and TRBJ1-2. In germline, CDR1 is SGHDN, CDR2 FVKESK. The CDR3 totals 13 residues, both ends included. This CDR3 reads CASSSQSYYGYAS.

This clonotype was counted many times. CDR3 sequence reads: CASRGADRGQFF. DNA for the CDR3: TGTGCCAGCAGAGGAGCGGACCGAGGGCAGTTCTTC. The chain has TRBV2 and TRBJ2-1, with D possibly matching TRBD2 (5 bases). CDR1 SNHLY and CDR2 FYNNEI come from the germline V gene. V was pared by 6 bases and J by 12 bases, with 15 bases between. The CDR3 consists of 12 residues.

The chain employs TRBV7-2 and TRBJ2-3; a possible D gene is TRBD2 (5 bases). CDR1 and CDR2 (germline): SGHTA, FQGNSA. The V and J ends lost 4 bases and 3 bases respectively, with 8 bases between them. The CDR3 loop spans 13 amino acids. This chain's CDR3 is CASSSPGTDTQYF. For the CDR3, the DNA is TGTGCCAGCAGCTCACCGGGAACAGATACGCAGTATTTT.

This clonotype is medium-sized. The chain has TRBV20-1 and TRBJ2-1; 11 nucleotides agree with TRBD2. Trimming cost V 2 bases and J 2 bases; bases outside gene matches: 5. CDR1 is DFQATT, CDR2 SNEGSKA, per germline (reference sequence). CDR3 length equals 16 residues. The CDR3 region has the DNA TGCAGTGCTAGACCTCTGACTAGCGGGACCTACAATGAGCAGTTCTTC. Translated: CSARPLTSGTYNEQFF.

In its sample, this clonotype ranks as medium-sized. CDR3 sequence reads: CASSVGSGSFTDTQYF. The CDR3 coding sequence is TGTGCCAGCAGCGTAGGAAGCGGGAGCTTCACAGATACGCAGTATTTT. The rearrangement uses TRBV9 and TRBJ2-3; the match to TRBD2 covers 8 bases. V trimming: 0 bases; J trimming: 2 bases; junction bases outside the gene matches: 5. The CDR3 spans 16 residues. Per the germline V gene, CDR1 is SGDLS and CDR2 is YYNGEE.

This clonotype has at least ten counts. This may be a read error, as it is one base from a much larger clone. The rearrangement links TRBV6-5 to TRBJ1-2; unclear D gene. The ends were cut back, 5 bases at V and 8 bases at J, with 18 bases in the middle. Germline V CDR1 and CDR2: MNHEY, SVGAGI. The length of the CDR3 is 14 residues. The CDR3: CASSPIRTSGGYTF. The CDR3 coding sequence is TGTGCCAGCAGTCCAATTCGGACCTCCGGGGGCTACACCTTC.

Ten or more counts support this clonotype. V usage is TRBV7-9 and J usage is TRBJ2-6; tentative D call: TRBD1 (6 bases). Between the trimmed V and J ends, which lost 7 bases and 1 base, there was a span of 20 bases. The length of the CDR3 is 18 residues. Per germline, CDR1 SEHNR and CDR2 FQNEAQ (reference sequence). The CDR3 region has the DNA TGTGCCAGCATCTGGGGTACAGGGAGTGGGTCTGGGGCCAACGTCCTGACTTTC. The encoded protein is CASIWGTGSGSGANVLTF.

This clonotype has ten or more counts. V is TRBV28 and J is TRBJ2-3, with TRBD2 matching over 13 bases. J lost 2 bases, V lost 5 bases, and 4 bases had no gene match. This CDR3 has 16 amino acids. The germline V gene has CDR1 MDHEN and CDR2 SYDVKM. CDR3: CASSPGLAGLTDTQYF. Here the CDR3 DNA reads TGTGCCAGCAGTCCGGGACTAGCGGGACTCACAGATACGCAGTATTTT. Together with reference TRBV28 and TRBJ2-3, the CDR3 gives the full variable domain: DVKVTQSSRYLVKRTGEKVFLECVQDMDHENMFWYRQDPGLGLRLIYFSYDVKMKEKGDIPEGYSVSREKKERFSLILESASTNQTSMYLCASSPGLAGLTDTQYFGPGTRLTVL.

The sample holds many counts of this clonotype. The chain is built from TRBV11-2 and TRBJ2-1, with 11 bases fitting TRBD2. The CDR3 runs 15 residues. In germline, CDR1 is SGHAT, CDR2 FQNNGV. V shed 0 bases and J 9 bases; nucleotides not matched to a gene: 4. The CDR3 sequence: CASSLERLAGSEQFF. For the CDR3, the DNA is TGTGCCAGCAGCTTAGAAAGACTAGCGGGATCTGAGCAGTTCTTC.